The text below deals with one T cell receptor (beta chain). A quantity of about 0.5 to 1 ug RNA underwent reverse transcription using random hexamers. A single record per CDR3 protein comes from TCRdb applying MiXCR to the immunoSEQ multiplex PCR reads. The data contain around 71,000 distinct CDR3 sequences, around 96% of them seen just once; the ten biggest clones take up 0.095% to 0.12%. CDR1 and CDR2 (germline): SQVTM, ANQGSEA. V lost 5 bases, J lost 7 bases, and 13 bases stayed unmatched. This CDR3 has 14 residues. This entry comes from a study of CD8 T cells in Susac syndrome. Sequencing of TCR beta was performed on blood CD8+ and CD4+ T cells. Control patients had untreated stable or active relapsing-remitting multiple sclerosis by revised McDonald criteria.

The chain links TRBV29-1 to TRBJ1-1, with 7 bases that match TRBD1. The sample was CD4+ T cells from PBMCs. The sequence came from a human donor with multiple sclerosis. The CDR3 DNA sequence: TGCAGCGTTCAAAAACCCGGGACAGAAGGTGAAGCTTTCTTT. Protein product: CSVQKPGTEGEAFF.